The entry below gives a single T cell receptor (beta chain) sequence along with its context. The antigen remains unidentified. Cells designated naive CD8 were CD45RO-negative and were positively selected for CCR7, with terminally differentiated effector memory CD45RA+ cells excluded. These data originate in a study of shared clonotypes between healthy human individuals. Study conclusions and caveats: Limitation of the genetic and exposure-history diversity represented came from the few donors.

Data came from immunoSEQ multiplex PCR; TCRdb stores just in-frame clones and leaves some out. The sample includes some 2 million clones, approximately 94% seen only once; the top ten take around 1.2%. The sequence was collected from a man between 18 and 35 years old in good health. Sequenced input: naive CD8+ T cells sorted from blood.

This CDR3 reads CASSDRDNPYEQYF. The CDR3 nucleotides are TGTGCCAGCAGCGACCGGGACAACCCCTACGAGCAGTACTTC. The chain recombines TRBV7-9 with TRBJ2-7; the D gene is possibly TRBD1 (6 bases). V gave up 5 bases and J gave up 2 bases, with 13 bases separating them. Per germline, CDR1 SEHNR and CDR2 FQNEAQ (reference sequence). CDR3 length: 14 amino acids.